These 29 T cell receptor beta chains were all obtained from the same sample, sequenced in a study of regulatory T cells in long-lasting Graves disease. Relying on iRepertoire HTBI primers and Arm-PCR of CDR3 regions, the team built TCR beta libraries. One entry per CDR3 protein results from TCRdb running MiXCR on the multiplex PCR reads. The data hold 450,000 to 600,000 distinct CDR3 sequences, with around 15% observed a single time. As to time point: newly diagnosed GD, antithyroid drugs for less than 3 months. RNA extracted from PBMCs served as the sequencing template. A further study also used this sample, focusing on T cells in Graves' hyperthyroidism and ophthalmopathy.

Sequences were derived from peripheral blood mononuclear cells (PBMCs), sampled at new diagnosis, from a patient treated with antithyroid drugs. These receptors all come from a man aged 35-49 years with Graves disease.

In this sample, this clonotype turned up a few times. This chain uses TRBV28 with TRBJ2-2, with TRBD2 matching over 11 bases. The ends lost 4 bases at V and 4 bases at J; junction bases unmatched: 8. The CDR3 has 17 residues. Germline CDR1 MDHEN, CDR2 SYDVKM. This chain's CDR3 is CASSWSPGLAATGELFF. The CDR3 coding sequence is TGTGCCAGCAGTTGGTCTCCGGGACTAGCGGCCACCGGGGAGCTGTTTTTT.

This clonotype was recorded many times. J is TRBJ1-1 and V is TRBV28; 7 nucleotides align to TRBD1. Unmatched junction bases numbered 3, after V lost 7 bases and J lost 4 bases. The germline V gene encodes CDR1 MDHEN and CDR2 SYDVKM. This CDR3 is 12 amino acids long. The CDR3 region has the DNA TGTGCCAGCAATTCAGGGGGCACTGAAGCTTTCTTT. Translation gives CASNSGGTEAFF.

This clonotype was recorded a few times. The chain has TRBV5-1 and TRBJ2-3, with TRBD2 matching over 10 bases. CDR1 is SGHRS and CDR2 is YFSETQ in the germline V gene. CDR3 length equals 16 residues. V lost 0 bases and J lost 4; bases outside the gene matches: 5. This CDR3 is CASSLDQAGGSDTQYF. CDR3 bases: TGCGCCAGCAGCTTGGACCAAGCGGGAGGGTCAGATACGCAGTATTTT.

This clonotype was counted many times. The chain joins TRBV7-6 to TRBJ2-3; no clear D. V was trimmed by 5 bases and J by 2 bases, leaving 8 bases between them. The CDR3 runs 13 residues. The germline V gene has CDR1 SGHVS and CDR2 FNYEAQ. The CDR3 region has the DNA TGTGCCAGCAGCCCCCACGTCACAGATACGCAGTATTTT. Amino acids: CASSPHVTDTQYF.

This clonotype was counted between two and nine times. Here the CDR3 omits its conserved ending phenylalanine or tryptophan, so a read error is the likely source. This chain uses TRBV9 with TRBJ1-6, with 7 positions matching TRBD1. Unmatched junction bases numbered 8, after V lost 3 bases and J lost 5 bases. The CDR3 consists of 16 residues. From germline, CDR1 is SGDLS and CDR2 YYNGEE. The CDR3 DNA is TGTGCCAGCAGCGGAAGAGGGACAGCGGATAATTCACCCCTCCACCTT. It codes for CASSGRGTADNSPLHL.

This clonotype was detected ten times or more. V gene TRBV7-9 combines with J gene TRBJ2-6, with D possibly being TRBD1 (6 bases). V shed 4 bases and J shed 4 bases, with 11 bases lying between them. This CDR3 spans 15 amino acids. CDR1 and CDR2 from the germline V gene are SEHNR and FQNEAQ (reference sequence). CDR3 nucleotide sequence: TGTGCCAGCAGCTCAGGACAGACCGGGGCCAACGTCCTGACTTTC. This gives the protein CASSSGQTGANVLTF.

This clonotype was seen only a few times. CDR3 nucleotides: TGTGCCAGCAGCCCGGGAGGGCTACCAAGGCCCCAGCATTTT. This gives the protein CASSPGGLPRPQHF. The genes are TRBV7-6 and TRBJ1-5; D is unclear. The V gene's germline CDR1 is SGHVS and CDR2 FNYEAQ. V was shortened by 5 bases and J by 9 bases, with 17 bases between the two germline ends. The CDR3 is made up of 14 amino acids.

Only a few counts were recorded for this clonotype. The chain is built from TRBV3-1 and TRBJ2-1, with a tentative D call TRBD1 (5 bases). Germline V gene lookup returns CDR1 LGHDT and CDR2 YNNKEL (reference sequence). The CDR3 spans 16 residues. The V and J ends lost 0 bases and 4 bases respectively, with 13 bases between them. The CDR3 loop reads CASSQEDTIGYNEQFF. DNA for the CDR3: TGTGCCAGCAGCCAAGAGGACACTATCGGGTACAATGAGCAGTTCTTC.

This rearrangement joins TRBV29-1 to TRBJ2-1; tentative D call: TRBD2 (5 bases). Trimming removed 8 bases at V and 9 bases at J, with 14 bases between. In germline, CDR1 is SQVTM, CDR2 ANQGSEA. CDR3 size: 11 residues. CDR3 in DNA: TGCAGCCTAAGGTCCACTAGTGAGCAGTTCTTC. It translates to CSLRSTSEQFF.

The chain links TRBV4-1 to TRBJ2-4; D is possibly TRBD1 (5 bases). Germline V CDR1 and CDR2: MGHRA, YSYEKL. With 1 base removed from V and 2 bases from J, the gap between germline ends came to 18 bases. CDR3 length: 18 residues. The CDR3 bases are TGCGCCAGCAGCCAAGTGAAGGGGAAGGGTGGATCCAAAAACATTCAGTACTTC. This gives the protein CASSQVKGKGGSKNIQYF.

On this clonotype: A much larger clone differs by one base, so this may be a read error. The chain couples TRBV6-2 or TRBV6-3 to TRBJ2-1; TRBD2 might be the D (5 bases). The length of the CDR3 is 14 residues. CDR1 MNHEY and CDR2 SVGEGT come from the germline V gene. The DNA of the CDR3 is TGTACCAGCGTCCTAGGAGGCTCCTACAATGAGCAGTTCTTC. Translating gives CTSVLGGSYNEQFF.

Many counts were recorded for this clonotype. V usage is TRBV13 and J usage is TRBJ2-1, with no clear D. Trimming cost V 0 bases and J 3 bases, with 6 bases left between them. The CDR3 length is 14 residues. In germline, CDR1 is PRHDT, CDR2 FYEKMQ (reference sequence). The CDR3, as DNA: TGTGCCAGCAGCTTAGGGCGTAGCTACAATGAGCAGTTCTTC. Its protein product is CASSLGRSYNEQFF.

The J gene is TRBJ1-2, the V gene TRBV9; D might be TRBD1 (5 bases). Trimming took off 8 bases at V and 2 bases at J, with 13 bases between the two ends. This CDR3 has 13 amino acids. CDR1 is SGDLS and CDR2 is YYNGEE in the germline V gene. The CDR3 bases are TGTGCCAGTGGGACGACGGGAAACTATGGCTACACCTTC. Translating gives CASGTTGNYGYTF.

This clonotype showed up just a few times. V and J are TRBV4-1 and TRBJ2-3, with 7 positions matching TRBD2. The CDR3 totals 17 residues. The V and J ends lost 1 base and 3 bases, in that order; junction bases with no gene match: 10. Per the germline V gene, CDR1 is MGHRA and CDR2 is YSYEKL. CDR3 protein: CASSQGVAGVRTDTQYF. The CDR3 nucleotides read TGCGCCAGCAGCCAAGGTGTGGCGGGAGTTAGGACAGATACGCAGTATTTT.

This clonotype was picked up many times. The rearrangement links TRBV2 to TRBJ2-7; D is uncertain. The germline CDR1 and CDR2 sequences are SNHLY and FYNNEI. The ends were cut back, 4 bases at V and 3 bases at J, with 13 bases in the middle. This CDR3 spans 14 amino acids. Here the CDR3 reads CASSVRAAVYEQYF. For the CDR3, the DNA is TGTGCCAGCAGTGTAAGGGCGGCTGTCTACGAGCAGTACTTC.

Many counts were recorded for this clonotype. The CDR3 nucleotides are TGTGCCAGCAGTTACTCGACAGGGAGCAATGAGCAGTTCTTC. Protein product: CASSYSTGSNEQFF. The chain uses TRBV6-2 or TRBV6-3 and TRBJ2-1; TRBD1 matches 7 bases. Germline assignment: CDR1 MNHEY and CDR2 SVGEGT. J lost 6 bases, V lost 0 bases, and 2 bases had no gene match. The CDR3 runs to 14 residues.

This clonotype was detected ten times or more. The CDR3 bases are TGCAGTGCTCCCCCTAAGCTGTGGAGCACAGATACGCAGTATTTT. Protein product: CSAPPKLWSTDTQYF. This chain joins TRBV20-1 and TRBJ2-3; D gene unclear. This CDR3 is 15 amino acids long. The V end was cut by 5 bases, the J end by 0 bases, with 15 bases between. Germline CDR1 is DFQATT and CDR2 is SNEGSKA (reference sequence).

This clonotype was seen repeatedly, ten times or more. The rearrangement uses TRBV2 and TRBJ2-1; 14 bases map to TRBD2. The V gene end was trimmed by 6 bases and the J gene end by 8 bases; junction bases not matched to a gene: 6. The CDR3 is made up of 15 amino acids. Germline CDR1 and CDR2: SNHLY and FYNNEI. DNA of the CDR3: TGTGCCAGCAGGGGGACTAGCGGGAGTTGGGATGAGCAGTTCTTC. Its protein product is CASRGTSGSWDEQFF.

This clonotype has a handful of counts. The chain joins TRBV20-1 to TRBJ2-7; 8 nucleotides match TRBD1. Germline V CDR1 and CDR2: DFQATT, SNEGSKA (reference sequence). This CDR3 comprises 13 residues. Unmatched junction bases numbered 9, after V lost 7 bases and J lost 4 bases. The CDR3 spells CSVFEGTGYEQYF. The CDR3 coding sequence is TGCAGTGTCTTTGAAGGGACAGGATACGAGCAGTACTTC.

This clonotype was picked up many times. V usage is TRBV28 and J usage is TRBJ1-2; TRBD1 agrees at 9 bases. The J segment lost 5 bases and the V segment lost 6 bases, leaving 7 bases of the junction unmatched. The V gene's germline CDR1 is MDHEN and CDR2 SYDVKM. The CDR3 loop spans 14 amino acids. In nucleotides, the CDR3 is TGTGCCAGCAGCTTGCCCGGGACAGGGTATGGCTACACCTTC. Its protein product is CASSLPGTGYGYTF.

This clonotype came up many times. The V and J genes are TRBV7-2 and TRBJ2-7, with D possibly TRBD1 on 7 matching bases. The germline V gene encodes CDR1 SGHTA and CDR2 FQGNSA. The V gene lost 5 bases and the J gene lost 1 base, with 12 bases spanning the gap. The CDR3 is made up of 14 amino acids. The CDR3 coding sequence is TGTGCCAGCAGCCCAGGGGGGAGGTCCTACGAGCAGTACTTC. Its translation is CASSPGGRSYEQYF. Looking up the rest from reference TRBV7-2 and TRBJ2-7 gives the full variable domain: GAGVSQSPSNKVTEKGKDVELRCDPISGHTALYWYRQSLGQGLEFLIYFQGNSAPDKSGLPSDRFSAERTGGSVSTLTIQRTQQEDSAVYLCASSPGGRSYEQYFGPGTRLTVT.

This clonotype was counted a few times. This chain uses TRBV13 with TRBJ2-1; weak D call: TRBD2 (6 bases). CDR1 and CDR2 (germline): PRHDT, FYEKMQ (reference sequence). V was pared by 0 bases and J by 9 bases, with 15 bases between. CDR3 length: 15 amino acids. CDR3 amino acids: CASSLGRLVLSEQFF. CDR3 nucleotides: TGTGCCAGCAGCTTAGGCAGACTAGTCTTGAGTGAGCAGTTCTTC.

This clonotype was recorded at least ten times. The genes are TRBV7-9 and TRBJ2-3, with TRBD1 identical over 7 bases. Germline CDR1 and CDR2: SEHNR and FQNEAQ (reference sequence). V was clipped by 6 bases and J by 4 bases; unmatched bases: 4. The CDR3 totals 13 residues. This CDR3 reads CASRPQGADTQYF. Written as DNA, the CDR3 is TGTGCCAGCAGGCCTCAGGGGGCAGATACGCAGTATTTT.

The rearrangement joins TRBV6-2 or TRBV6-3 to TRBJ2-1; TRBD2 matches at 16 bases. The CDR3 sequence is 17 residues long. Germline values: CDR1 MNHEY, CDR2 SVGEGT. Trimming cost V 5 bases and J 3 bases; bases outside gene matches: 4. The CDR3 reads CASSDGTSGRVYNEQFF. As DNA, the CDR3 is TGTGCCAGCAGTGACGGGACTAGCGGGAGGGTCTACAATGAGCAGTTCTTC.

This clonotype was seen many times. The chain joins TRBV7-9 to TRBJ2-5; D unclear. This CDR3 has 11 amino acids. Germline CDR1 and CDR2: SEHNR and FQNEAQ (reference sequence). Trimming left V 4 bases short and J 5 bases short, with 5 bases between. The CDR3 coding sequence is TGTGCCAGCAGCTCTGTGGAGACCCAGTACTTC. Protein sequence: CASSSVETQYF. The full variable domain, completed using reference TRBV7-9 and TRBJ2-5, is DTGVSQNPRHKITKRGQNVTFRCDPISEHNRLYWYRQTLGQGPEFLTYFQNEAQLEKSRLLSDRFSAERPKGSFSTLEIQRTEQGDSAMYLCASSSVETQYFGPGTRLLVL.

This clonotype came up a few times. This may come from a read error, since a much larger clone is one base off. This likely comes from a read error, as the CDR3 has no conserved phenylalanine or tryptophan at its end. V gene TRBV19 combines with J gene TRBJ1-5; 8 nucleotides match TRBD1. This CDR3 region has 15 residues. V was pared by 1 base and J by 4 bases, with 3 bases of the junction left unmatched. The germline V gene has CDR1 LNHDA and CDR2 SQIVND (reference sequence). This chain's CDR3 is CASSIAGGRNQPQHL. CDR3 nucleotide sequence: TGTGCCAGTAGTATAGCAGGGGGCAGGAATCAGCCCCAGCATCTT.

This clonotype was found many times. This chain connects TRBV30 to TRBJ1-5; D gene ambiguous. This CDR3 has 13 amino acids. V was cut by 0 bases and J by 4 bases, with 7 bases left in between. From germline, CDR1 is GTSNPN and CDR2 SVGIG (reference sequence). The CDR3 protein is CAWSVDGNQPQHF. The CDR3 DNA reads TGTGCCTGGAGTGTAGACGGGAATCAGCCCCAGCATTTT.

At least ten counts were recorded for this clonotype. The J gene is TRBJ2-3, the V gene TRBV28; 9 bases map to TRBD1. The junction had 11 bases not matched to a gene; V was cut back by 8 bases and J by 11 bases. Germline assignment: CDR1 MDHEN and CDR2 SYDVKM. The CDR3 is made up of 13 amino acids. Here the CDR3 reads CASRKTEDRGQYF. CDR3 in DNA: TGTGCCAGCCGAAAGACCGAGGACAGGGGGCAGTATTTT. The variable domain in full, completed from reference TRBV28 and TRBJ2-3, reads DVKVTQSSRYLVKRTGEKVFLECVQDMDHENMFWYRQDPGLGLRLIYFSYDVKMKEKGDIPEGYSVSREKKERFSLILESASTNQTSMYLCASRKTEDRGQYFGPGTRLTVL.

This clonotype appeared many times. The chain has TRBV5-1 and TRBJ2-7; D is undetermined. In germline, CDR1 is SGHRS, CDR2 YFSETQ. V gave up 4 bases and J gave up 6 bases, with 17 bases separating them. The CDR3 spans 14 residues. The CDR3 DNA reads TGCGCCAGCAGCATCCCGGTCCCCTCCGGCGAGCAGTACTTC. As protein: CASSIPVPSGEQYF.